Presented here are 5 T cell receptor beta chains from one specimen sequenced in a study of blood T cells in healthy people across ages. For the second PCR, which ran for roughly 7 to 11 cycles, a sample-barcoded 5' primer and a J-beta primer mix were used. TCRdb itself ran the 5' RACE reads through MiXCR, one entry per CDR3 protein. The table includes about 700,000 distinct CDR3 sequences, about 32% detected once. Sequenced input: blood. These receptors were collected from a woman of 80 years or more in good health.

J is TRBJ2-5 and V is TRBV20-1; 14 nucleotides align to TRBD2. The J call may be wrong; the DNA end is better matched by TRBJ2-7. This CDR3 region has 17 residues. Germline V gene data show CDR1 as DFQATT and CDR2 as SNEGSKA (reference sequence). The CDR3 loop reads CSARVLGTSGRGYEQYF. DNA of the CDR3: TGCAGTGCTAGAGTGCTGGGGACTAGCGGGAGAGGGTACGAGCAGTACTTC.

The table lists this clonotype with many counts. This chain connects TRBV2 to TRBJ2-7; D not resolved. CDR3 length: 14 residues. Germline CDR1 reads SNHLY; CDR2 reads FYNNEI. V shed 1 base and J shed 5 bases, with 12 bases lying between them. In DNA form, the CDR3 reads TGTGCCAGCAGTGAAGTAAGCACCGCCCACGAGCAGTACTTC. It encodes CASSEVSTAHEQYF. Full variable domain (missing parts from reference TRBV2 and TRBJ2-7): EPEVTQTPSHQVTQMGQEVILRCVPISNHLYFYWYRQILGQKVEFLVSFYNNEISEKSEIFDDQFSVERPDGSNFTLKIRSTKLEDSAMYFCASSEVSTAHEQYFGPGTRLTVT.

The CDR3 here is CASSQLPTAPEAFF. The CDR3 nucleotides are TGCGCCAGCAGCCAATTACCGACCGCTCCCGAAGCTTTCTTT. This chain uses TRBV4-1 with TRBJ1-1; no clear D gene. The ends were cut back, 2 bases at V and 8 bases at J, with 15 bases in the middle. Germline loops: CDR1 MGHRA, CDR2 YSYEKL. CDR3 size: 14 residues.

In its sample, this clonotype was seen a few times. The CDR3 DNA reads as TGTGCCAGCAGTGAAGTGAGGTCCGTGAGCGGGGGTGTTGGGTCTGGCCGCAATGAGCAGTACTTC. It codes for CASSEVRSVSGGVGSGRNEQYF. The chain recombines TRBV2 with TRBJ2-5; TRBD2 matches 8 bases. The germline CDR1 and CDR2 sequences are SNHLY and FYNNEI. Losses at the gene ends were 1 base for V and 11 bases for J; bases not matched to a gene: 33. The CDR3 is 22 amino acids.

A few counts support this clonotype. The chain is built from TRBV12-3 or TRBV12-4 and TRBJ1-1; no reliable D call. The CDR3 is 15 residues long. V lost 1 base and J 1 base, leaving 10 bases between the germline ends. The CDR3 loop reads CASSLGQMKNTEAFF. The CDR3 coding sequence is TGTGCCAGCAGTTTAGGTCAGATGAAGAACACTGAAGCTTTCTTT.